The clone carrying this T cell receptor beta chain was seen many times. The data stem from a study of regulatory T cells in long-lasting Graves disease. Looked up from germline, CDR1 is SEHNR and CDR2 is FQNEAQ (reference sequence). V lost 4 bases to trimming and J lost 2 bases; unmatched junction nucleotides: 4. The CDR3 contains 14 residues. Indicated time point: persistent/refractory GD, antithyroid drugs over 5 years with positive TRAb. RNA isolated from PBMCs was used to make the TCR library. CDR3 regions were amplified by Arm-PCR using iRepertoire HTBI primers to build TCR beta libraries. From the multiplex PCR reads, TCRdb called clonotypes with MiXCR, one entry per CDR3 protein. The top ten clones hold approximately 28% of a sample with under 450,000 distinct CDR3 sequences, roughly 25% of them seen once.

This receptor was taken from a woman aged 40-49 years with Graves disease. The sequencing here drew on peripheral blood mononuclear cells (PBMCs), taken when the disease was refractory, from a patient treated with antithyroid drugs. The chain employs TRBV7-9 and TRBJ2-5, with 7 bases that match TRBD2. The DNA for the CDR3 is TGTGCCAGCAGCTGGGGGGGTCCTCAAGAGACCCAGTACTTC. Its protein is CASSWGGPQETQYF.